The 21 T cell receptor beta chains listed next were all sequenced from one sample in a study of blood T cell repertoires in COVID-19. Measured with immunoSEQ multiplex PCR; TCRdb has only the in-frame clones, and not every one. Among some 48,000 clones listed, approximately 86% were seen once. Sequenced input: peripheral blood. These receptor sequences come from a man aged 50 or older with active COVID-19.

J is TRBJ1-2 and V is TRBV19; D not resolved. Germline CDR1 is LNHDA and CDR2 is SQIVND (reference sequence). Trimming pared 7 bases from V and 2 bases from J, leaving 5 bases between. The CDR3 loop spans 11 amino acids. CDR3 sequence: CASNWNYGYTF. For the CDR3, the DNA is TGTGCCAGTAACTGGAACTATGGCTACACCTTC.

The chain is built from TRBV9 and TRBJ2-2; unclear D gene. CDR3 length: 13 residues. Germline values: CDR1 SGDLS, CDR2 YYNGEE. The ends were cut back, 5 bases at V and 4 bases at J, with 9 bases in the middle. CDR3 protein: CASSSTLTGELFF. Here the CDR3 DNA reads TGTGCCAGCAGTTCCACTCTCACCGGGGAGCTGTTTTTT. Full variable domain (outside the CDR3, taken from reference TRBV9 and TRBJ2-2): DSGVTQTPKHLITATGQRVTLRCSPRSGDLSVYWYQQSLDQGLQFLIQYYNGEERAKGNILERFSAQQFPDLHSELNLSSLELGDSALYFCASSSTLTGELFFGEGSRLTVL.

The rearrangement uses TRBV11-3 and TRBJ2-2, with D maybe TRBD1 (6 bases). The CDR3 runs to 14 residues. The germline V gene has CDR1 SGHNT and CDR2 YENEEA. Trimming took off 5 bases at V and 4 bases at J, with 11 bases between the two ends. The CDR3, as DNA: TGTGCCAGCAGCCCCCAGGACAGCACCGGGGAGCTGTTTTTT. Translation: CASSPQDSTGELFF.

This chain connects TRBV3-1 (or the pseudogene TRBV3-2) to TRBJ2-5; the match to TRBD2 covers 9 bases. The J segment lost 7 bases and the V segment lost 3 bases, leaving 15 bases of the junction unmatched. Germline V lookup: CDR1 LGHDT, CDR2 YNNKEL (reference sequence). The CDR3 contains 17 residues. The CDR3 coding sequence is TGTGCCAGCAGCCAGACTCCTAGCGGGACATCCCAGGGGACCCAGTACTTC. Residues: CASSQTPSGTSQGTQYF.

The genes are TRBV29-1 and TRBJ2-7, with 10 bases aligning to TRBD1. The germline V gene has CDR1 SQVTM and CDR2 ANQGSEA. The CDR3 is 14 amino acids. V was pared by 2 bases and J by 7 bases, with 8 bases of the junction left unmatched. The CDR3 sequence: CSVERDRGEGEQYV. CDR3 coding DNA: TGCAGCGTTGAAAGGGACAGGGGAGAAGGTGAGCAGTACGTC.

In DNA form, the CDR3 reads TGTGCCAGCAGCTCACGACTAGCGGGGGTTGGGCAGTTCTTC. It specifies CASSSRLAGVGQFF. V gene TRBV11-2 combines with J gene TRBJ2-1, with 12 bases fitting TRBD2. The ends lost 4 bases at V and 12 bases at J; junction bases unmatched: 7. Germline V gene lookup returns CDR1 SGHAT and CDR2 FQNNGV. CDR3 size: 14 residues.

The genes are TRBV4-1 and TRBJ2-3; TRBD2 matches at 11 bases. Germline loops: CDR1 MGHRA, CDR2 YSYEKL. V trimming: 2 bases; J trimming: 5 bases; junction bases outside the gene matches: 3. CDR3 length equals 15 residues. The CDR3 bases are TGCGCCAGCAGCCAACATGGACTAGCGGGAGATACGCAGTATTTT. It translates to CASSQHGLAGDTQYF.

The V and J genes are TRBV7-9 and TRBJ2-2; D might be TRBD1 (5 bases). The CDR3 runs 15 residues. Germline CDR1 reads SEHNR; CDR2 reads FQNEAQ (reference sequence). V lost 7 bases to trimming and J lost 3 bases, with 15 bases between them. CDR3 sequence (DNA): TGTGCCAGCACTACCCCCGCGACAGACACCGGGGAGCTGTTTTTT. This codes for CASTTPATDTGELFF.

The chain employs TRBV6-2 or TRBV6-3 and TRBJ1-1; no clear D gene. From germline, CDR1 is MNHEY and CDR2 SVGEGT. The CDR3 sequence is 14 residues long. V lost 0 bases to trimming and J lost 5 bases, with 10 bases between them. CDR3 in amino acids: CASSYSTWVTEAFF. Written as DNA, the CDR3 is TGTGCCAGCAGTTACTCGACATGGGTGACTGAAGCTTTCTTT.

The genes are TRBV2 and TRBJ1-4; D unresolved. This CDR3 region has 16 residues. Germline lookup yields CDR1 SNHLY and CDR2 FYNNEI. V lost 0 bases, J lost 2 bases, and 10 bases lay in between. The CDR3 region has the DNA TGTGCCAGCAGTGAAGCGCTTTCGGGTACTAATGAAAAACTGTTTTTT. Translating gives CASSEALSGTNEKLFF.

V usage is TRBV18 and J usage is TRBJ2-3; 7 bases agree with TRBD2. Germline loops: CDR1 KGHSH, CDR2 LQKENI. The junction had 2 bases not matched to a gene; V was cut back by 11 bases and J by 0 bases. This CDR3 spans 12 amino acids. In DNA form, the CDR3 reads TGTGCCGGCGGGAGCAGCACAGATACGCAGTATTTT. It translates to CAGGSSTDTQYF.

The rearrangement joins TRBV4-2 to TRBJ2-6; tentative D call: TRBD2 (5 bases). Trimming took 0 bases from V and 3 from J, leaving 15 bases between them. Germline lookup yields CDR1 LGHNA and CDR2 YNFKEQ. The CDR3 runs to 18 residues. CDR3 sequence: CASSQDPTTGYGANVLTF. The CDR3 bases are TGTGCCAGCAGCCAAGATCCTACAACGGGGTATGGGGCCAACGTCCTGACTTTC.

The rearrangement uses TRBV9 and TRBJ2-3; 7 bases line up with TRBD2. The V segment lost 0 bases and the J segment 5 bases; nucleotides outside the gene matches: 3. The germline V gene has CDR1 SGDLS and CDR2 YYNGEE. The CDR3 covers 14 residues. The CDR3 bases are TGTGCCAGCAGCGTAGCGGGGGGTTTAGATACGCAGTATTTT. Its protein product is CASSVAGGLDTQYF.

The J gene is TRBJ2-3, the V gene TRBV14; TRBD2 aligns across 10 bases. The length of the CDR3 is 16 residues. Germline CDR1 and CDR2: SGHDN and FVKESK. Trimming cost V 4 bases and J 0 bases; bases outside gene matches: 4. CDR3 loop: CASSLPGLASTDTQYF. CDR3 bases: TGTGCCAGCAGCCTACCGGGACTAGCGAGCACAGATACGCAGTATTTT.

A few counts support this clone. The gene calls are TRBV30 and TRBJ2-2, with D possibly matching TRBD1 (7 bases). V was pared by 7 bases and J by 2 bases, with 14 bases between. The germline gives CDR1 GTSNPN, CDR2 SVGIG (reference sequence). The CDR3 extends over 14 amino acids. The CDR3 DNA sequence: TGTGCCTTCCAGGGGGGCCTAAACACCGGGGAGCTGTTTTTT. It codes for CAFQGGLNTGELFF.

The chain employs TRBV10-3 and TRBJ2-7, with 10 bases aligning to TRBD1. Germline V gene data show CDR1 as ENHRY and CDR2 as SYGVKD. This CDR3 comprises 15 residues. Losses at the gene ends were 6 bases for V and 7 bases for J; bases not matched to a gene: 12. CDR3 in DNA: TGTGCCATCAGGGGAGGGACAGGGGCTCTAGGGGAGCAGTACTTC. It yields the protein CAIRGGTGALGEQYF.

The chain joins TRBV7-9 to TRBJ1-2, with 7 bases identical to TRBD1. The CDR3 has 13 amino acids. CDR1 and CDR2 from the germline V gene are SEHNR and FQNEAQ (reference sequence). V was pared by 5 bases and J by 8 bases, with 8 bases of the junction left unmatched. The CDR3 coding sequence is TGTGCCAGCAGCACCACGGACAGGTTAGGCTACACCTTC. This sequence encodes CASSTTDRLGYTF.

V usage is TRBV6-5 and J usage is TRBJ2-3; 10 positions match TRBD2. Germline trimming cut 7 bases from V and 3 bases from J; bases unmatched to any gene: 7. The length of the CDR3 is 15 residues. Germline lookup yields CDR1 MNHEY and CDR2 SVGAGI. The CDR3 loop reads CASTSLAGATDTQYF. The CDR3 DNA sequence: TGTGCCAGCACTAGCCTAGCGGGAGCTACAGATACGCAGTATTTT.

The chain recombines TRBV29-1 with TRBJ1-2; TRBD1 matches 8 bases. There are 16 residues in the CDR3. The junction had 12 bases not matched to a gene; V was cut back by 3 bases and J by 3 bases. CDR1 and CDR2 from the germline V gene are SQVTM and ANQGSEA. CDR3 residues: CSVEADRGEGDYGYTF. The CDR3, as DNA: TGCAGCGTTGAGGCTGACAGGGGCGAGGGCGACTATGGCTACACCTTC.

The chain couples TRBV6-5 to TRBJ2-1; 8 nucleotides line up with TRBD2. This CDR3 contains 15 residues. The germline CDR1 and CDR2 sequences are MNHEY and SVGAGI. Unmatched junction bases numbered 9, after V lost 2 bases and J lost 9 bases. For the CDR3, the DNA is TGTGCCAGCAGTTACCTCCATAGCGGGAAAAGTGAGCAGTTCTTC. This codes for CASSYLHSGKSEQFF.

This sequence joins TRBV3-1 (or the pseudogene TRBV3-2) and TRBJ1-2, with TRBD1 identical over 10 bases. The CDR3 covers 15 residues. From germline, CDR1 is LGHDT and CDR2 YNNKEL (reference sequence). The J segment lost 5 bases and the V segment lost 1 base, leaving 4 bases of the junction unmatched. As DNA, the CDR3 is TGTGCCAGCAGCCAAGGTGGGGACAGGGGATATGGCTACACCTTC. Translated, it gives CASSQGGDRGYGYTF.